These 3 T cell receptor beta chains were sequenced from one sample in a study of radiation and T cells in renal cell carcinoma. Assay used: immunoSEQ multiplex PCR; TCRdb lists only in-frame clones, some missing. The sample holds about 140,000 clones, 75% to 90% seen once. Indicated time point: baseline pretreatment blood. Noted treatment: 15 Gy SBRT to primary tumor, nephrectomy 4 weeks later. Sequencing used blood, obtained from a patient whose treatment included radiotherapy and nephrectomy. The receptors were gathered from a woman aged 45-65 years with renal cell carcinoma.

The V call is TRBV2, the J call TRBJ2-2; a possible D gene is TRBD2 (6 bases). V lost 1 base to trimming and J lost 8 bases, with 8 bases between them. The germline CDR1 and CDR2 sequences are SNHLY and FYNNEI. This CDR3 spans 13 amino acids. CDR3 DNA: TGTGCCAGCAGTGAAGGGAGGGAAGGGGAGCTGTTTTTT. Its translation: CASSEGREGELFF. Complete variable domain (other parts from reference TRBV2 and TRBJ2-2): EPEVTQTPSHQVTQMGQEVILRCVPISNHLYFYWYRQILGQKVEFLVSFYNNEISEKSEIFDDQFSVERPDGSNFTLKIRSTKLEDSAMYFCASSEGREGELFFGEGSRLTVL.

The chain couples TRBV5-1 to TRBJ1-2, with D tentatively TRBD1 (5 bases). Trimming cost V 7 bases and J 7 bases, with 17 bases left between them. This CDR3 contains 13 residues. The germline gives CDR1 SGHRS, CDR2 YFSETQ. CDR3 protein: CASSTAGTGGYTF. The CDR3 nucleotides read TGCGCCAGCTCCACGGCAGGGACGGGTGGCTACACCTTC.

This chain joins TRBV6-6 and TRBJ1-1, with D uncertain. This CDR3 comprises 11 residues. The ends were cut back, 4 bases at V and 6 bases at J, with 6 bases in the middle. The germline CDR1 and CDR2 sequences are MNHNY and SVGAGI (reference sequence). The CDR3: CASSSYAEAFF. DNA for the CDR3: TGTGCCAGCAGTTCGTATGCTGAAGCTTTCTTT.